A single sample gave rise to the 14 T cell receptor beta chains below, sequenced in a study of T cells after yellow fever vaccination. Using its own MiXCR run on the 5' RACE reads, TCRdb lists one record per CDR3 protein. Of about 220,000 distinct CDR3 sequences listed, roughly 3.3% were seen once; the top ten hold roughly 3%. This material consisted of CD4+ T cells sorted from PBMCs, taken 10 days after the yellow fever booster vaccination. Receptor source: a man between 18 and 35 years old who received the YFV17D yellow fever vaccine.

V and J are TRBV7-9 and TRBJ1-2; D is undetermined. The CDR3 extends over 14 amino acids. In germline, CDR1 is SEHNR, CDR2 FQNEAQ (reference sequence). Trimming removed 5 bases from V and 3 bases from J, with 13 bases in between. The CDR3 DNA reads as TGTGCCAGCAGCGGTGGGTCTGCTTACTATGGCTACACCTTC. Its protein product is CASSGGSAYYGYTF. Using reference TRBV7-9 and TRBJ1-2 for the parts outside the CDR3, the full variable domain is DTGVSQNPRHKITKRGQNVTFRCDPISEHNRLYWYRQTLGQGPEFLTYFQNEAQLEKSRLLSDRFSAERPKGSFSTLEIQRTEQGDSAMYLCASSGGSAYYGYTFGSGTRLTVV.

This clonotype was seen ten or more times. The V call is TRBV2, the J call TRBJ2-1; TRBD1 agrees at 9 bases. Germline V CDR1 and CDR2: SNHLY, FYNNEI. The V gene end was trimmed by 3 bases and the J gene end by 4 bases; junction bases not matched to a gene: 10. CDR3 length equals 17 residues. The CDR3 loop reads CASSEGDRALGYNEQFF. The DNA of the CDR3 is TGTGCCAGCAGTGAGGGGGACAGGGCGCTAGGTTACAATGAGCAGTTCTTC.

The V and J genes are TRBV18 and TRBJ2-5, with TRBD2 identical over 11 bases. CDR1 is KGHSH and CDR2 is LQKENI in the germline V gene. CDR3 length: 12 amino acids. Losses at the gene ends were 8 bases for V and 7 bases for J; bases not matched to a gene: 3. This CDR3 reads CASGTSGSTQYF. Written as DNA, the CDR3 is TGTGCCAGCGGGACTAGCGGATCGACCCAGTACTTC. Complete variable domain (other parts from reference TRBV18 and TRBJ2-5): NAGVMQNPRHLVRRRGQEARLRCSPMKGHSHVYWYRQLPEEGLKFMVYLQKENIIDESGMPKERFSAEFPKEGPSILRIQQVVRGDSAAYFCASGTSGSTQYFGPGTRLLVL.

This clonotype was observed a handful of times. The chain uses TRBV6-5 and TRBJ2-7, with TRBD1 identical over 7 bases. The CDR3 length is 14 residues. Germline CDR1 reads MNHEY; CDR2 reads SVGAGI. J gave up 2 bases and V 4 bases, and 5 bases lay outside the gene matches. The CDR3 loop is CASSSGQDPYEQYF. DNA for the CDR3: TGTGCCAGCAGTTCCGGACAGGACCCCTACGAGCAGTACTTC.

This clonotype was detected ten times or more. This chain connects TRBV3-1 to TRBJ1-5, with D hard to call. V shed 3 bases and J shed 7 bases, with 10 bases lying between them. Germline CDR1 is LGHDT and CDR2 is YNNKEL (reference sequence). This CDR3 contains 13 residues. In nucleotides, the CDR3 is TGTGCCAGCAGCCAGACTTGGTCGCAGCCCCAGCATTTT. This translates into CASSQTWSQPQHF.

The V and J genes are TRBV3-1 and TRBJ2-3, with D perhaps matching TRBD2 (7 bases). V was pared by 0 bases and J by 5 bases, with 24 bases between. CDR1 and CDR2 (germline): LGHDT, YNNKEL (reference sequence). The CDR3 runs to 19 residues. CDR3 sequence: CASSQDRGGGSSWVDTQYF. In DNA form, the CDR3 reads TGTGCCAGCAGCCAAGATCGAGGCGGGGGCAGCTCCTGGGTAGATACGCAGTATTTT.

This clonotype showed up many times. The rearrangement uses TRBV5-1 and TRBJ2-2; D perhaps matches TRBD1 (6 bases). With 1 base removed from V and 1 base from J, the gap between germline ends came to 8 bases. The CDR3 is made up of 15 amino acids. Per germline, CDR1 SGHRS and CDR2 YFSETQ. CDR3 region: CASSLWTENTGELFF. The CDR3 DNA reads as TGCGCCAGCAGCTTGTGGACAGAGAACACCGGGGAGCTGTTTTTT.

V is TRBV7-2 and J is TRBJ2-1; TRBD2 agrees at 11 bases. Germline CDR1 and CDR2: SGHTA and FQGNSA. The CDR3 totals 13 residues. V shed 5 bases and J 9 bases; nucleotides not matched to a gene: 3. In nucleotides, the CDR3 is TGTGCCAGCAGCCCGACTAGCGGGGTTGAGCAGTTCTTC. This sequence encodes CASSPTSGVEQFF. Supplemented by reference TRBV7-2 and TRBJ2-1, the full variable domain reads GAGVSQSPSNKVTEKGKDVELRCDPISGHTALYWYRQSLGQGLEFLIYFQGNSAPDKSGLPSDRFSAERTGGSVSTLTIQRTQQEDSAVYLCASSPTSGVEQFFGPGTRLTVL.

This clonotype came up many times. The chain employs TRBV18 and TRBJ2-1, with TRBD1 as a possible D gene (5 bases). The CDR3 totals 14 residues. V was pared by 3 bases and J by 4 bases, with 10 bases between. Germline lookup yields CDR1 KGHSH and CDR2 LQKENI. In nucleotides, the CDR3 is TGTGCCAGCTCACCCTTTGACAGTTACAATGAGCAGTTCTTC. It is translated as CASSPFDSYNEQFF.

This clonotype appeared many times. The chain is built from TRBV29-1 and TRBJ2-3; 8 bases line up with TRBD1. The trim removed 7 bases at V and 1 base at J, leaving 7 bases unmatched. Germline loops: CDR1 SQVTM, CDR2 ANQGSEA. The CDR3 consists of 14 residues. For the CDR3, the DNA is TGCAGCGCCCCCCGGGGACAGGGCACAGATACGCAGTATTTT. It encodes CSAPRGQGTDTQYF.

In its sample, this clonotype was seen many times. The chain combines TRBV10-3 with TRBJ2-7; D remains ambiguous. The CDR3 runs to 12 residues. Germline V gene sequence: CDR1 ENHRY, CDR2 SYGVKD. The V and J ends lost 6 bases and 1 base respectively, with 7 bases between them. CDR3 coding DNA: TGTGCCATCAGGGACGGTTCCTACGAGCAGTACTTC. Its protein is CAIRDGSYEQYF.

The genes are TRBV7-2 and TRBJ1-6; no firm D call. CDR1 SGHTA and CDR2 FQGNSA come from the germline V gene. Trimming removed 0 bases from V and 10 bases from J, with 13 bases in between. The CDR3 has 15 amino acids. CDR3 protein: CASSLAREVYSPLHF. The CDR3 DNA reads TGTGCCAGCAGCTTAGCGCGAGAGGTTTACTCACCCCTCCACTTT.

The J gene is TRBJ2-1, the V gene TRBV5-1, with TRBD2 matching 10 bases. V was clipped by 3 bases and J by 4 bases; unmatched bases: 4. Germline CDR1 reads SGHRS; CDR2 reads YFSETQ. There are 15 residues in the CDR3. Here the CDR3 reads CASSWGLAQYNEQFF. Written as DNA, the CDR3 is TGCGCCAGCAGCTGGGGACTAGCGCAATACAATGAGCAGTTCTTC.

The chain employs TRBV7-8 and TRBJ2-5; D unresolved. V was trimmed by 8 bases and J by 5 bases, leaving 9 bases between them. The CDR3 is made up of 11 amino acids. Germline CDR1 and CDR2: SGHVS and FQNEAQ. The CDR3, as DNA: TGTGCCAGCTCTACAAGCGAGACCCAGTACTTC. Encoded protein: CASSTSETQYF. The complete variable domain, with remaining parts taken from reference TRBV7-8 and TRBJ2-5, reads GAGVSQSPRYKVAKRGQDVALRCDPISGHVSLFWYQQALGQGPEFLTYFQNEAQLDKSGLPSDRFFAERPEGSVSTLKIQRTQQEDSAVYLCASSTSETQYFGPGTRLLVL.